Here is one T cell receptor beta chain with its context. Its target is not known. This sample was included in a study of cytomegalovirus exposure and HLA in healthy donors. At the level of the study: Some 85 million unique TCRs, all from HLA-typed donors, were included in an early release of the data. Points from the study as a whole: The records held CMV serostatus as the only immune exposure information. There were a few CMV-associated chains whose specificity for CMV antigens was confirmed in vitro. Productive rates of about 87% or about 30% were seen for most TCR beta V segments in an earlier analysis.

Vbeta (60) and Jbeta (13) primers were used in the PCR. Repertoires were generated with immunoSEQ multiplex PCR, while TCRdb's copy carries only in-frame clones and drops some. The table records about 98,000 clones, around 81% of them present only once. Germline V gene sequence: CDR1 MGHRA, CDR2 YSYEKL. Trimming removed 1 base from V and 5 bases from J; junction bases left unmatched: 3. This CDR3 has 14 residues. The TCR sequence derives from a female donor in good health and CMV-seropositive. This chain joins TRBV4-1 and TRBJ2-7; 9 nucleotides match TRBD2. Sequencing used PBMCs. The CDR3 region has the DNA TGCGCCAGCAGCCAAGGCGGGAGGGCGGACGAGCAGTACTTC. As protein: CASSQGGRADEQYF.